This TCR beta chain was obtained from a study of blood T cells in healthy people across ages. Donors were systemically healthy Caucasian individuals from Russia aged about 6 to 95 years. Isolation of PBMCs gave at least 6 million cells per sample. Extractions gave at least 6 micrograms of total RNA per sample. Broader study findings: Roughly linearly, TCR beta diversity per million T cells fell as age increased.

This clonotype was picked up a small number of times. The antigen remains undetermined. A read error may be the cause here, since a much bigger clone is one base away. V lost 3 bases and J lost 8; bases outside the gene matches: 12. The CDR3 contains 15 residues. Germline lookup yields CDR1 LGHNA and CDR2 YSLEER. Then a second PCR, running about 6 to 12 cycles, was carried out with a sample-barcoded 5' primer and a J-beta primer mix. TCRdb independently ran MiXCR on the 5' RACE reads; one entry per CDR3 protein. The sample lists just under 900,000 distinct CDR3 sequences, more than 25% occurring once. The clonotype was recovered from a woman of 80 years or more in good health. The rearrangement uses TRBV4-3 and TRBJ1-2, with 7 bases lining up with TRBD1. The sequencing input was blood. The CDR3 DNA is TGCGCCAGCAGCCACGATACAGGGGTTCGTTGGGGCTACACCTTC. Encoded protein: CASSHDTGVRWGYTF.